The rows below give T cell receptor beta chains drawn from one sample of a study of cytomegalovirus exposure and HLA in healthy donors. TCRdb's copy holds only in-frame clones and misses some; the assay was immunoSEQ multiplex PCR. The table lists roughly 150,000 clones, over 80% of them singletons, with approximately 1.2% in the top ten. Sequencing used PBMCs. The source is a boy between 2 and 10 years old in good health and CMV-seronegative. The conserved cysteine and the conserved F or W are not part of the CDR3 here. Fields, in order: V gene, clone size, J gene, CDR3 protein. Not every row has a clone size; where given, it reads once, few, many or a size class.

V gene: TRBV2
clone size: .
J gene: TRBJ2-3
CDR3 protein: ASSEIGGGAGDTQY

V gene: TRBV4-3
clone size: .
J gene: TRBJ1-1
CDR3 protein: ASSQGTESGAWGTEAF

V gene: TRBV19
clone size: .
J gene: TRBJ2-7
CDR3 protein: ASSIVGSFYEQY

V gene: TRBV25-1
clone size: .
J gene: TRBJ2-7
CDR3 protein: ASSDGALGGAAYEQY

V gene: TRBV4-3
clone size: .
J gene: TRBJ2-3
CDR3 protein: ASSQSGLSTDTQY

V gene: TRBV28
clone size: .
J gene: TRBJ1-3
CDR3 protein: ASSSHDSPSGNTIY

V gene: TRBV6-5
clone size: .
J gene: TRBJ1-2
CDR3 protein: ASSYSPGSYGYT

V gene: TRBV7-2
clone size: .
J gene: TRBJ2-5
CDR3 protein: ASSLNTQETQY

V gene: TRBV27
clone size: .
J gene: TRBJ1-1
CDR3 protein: ASRDRFLNTEAF

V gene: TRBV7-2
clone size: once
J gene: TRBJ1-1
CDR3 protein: ASSLDRGTYTEAF

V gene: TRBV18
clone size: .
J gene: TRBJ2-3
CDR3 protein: ASSPPGTQTDTQY

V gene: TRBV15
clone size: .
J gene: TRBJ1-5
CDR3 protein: ATSRDGGDQPQH

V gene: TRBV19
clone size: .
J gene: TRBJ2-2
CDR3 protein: ASSRTGELF

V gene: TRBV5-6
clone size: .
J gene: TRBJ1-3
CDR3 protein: ASSTYQGASGNTIY

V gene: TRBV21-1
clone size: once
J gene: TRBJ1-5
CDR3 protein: ASSHRASRRYSNQPQH

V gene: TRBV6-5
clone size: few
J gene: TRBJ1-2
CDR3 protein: ASSPIGGAGGYT

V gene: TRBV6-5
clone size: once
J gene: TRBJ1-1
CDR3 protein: ASSRGDTEAF

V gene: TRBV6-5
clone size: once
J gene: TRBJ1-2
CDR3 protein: ASSYPGYGYT

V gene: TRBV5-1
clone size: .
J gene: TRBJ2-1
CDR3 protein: ASSLGPVGGQRGYYNEQF

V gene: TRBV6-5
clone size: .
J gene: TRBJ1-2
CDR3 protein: ASSPSVPRGYT

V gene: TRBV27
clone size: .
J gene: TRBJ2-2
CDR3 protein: ASKFPHRDRDTGELF

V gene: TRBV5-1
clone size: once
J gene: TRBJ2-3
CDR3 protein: ASSLEPGLAGLSTDTQY

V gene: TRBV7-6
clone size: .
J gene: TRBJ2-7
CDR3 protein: ASSPRTSSYEQY

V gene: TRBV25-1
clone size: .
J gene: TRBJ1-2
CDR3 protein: ASFKEDGYT

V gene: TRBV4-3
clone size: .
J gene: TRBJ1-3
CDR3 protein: ASSQEWGGNTIY

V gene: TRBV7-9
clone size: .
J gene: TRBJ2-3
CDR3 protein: ASSPTSGGTDTQY

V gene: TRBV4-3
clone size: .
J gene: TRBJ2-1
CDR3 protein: ASSPTSGRANEQF

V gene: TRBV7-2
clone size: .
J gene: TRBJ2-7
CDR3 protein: ASSPESGRSEQY

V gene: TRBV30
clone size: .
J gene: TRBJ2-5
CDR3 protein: AWTRQAQETQY

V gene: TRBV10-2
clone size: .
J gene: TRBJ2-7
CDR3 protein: ASSEGLRLAGGKGEQY

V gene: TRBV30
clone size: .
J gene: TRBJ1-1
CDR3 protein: AWSVKRGTRDTEAF

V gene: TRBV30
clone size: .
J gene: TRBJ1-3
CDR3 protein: AWSVQGWGNTIY

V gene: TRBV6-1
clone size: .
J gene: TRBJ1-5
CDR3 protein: ASRSGTGGNQPQH

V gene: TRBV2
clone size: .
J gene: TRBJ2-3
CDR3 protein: ASSVSPGDTQY

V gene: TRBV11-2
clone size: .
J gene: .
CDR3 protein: ASSLDASGSYEQY

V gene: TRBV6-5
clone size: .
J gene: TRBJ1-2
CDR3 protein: ASSWTGPTGGGYT

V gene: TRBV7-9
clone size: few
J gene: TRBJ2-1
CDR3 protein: ASSYGTSGDNEQF

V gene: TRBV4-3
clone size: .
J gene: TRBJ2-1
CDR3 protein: ASSQDPLAGGDNEQF

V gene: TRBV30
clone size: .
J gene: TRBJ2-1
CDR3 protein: AWGLGANEQF

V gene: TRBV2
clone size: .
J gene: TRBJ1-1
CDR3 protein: ASSEADRGQDTEAF

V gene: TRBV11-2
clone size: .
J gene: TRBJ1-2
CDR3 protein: ASSSTANYGYT

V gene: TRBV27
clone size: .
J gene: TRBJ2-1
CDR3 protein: ASSQPGLAGPNEQF